The 24 T cell receptor beta chains below all came from one sample that was sequenced in a study of T cell responses to AZD1222 COVID-19 vaccine. Clones were sequenced by immunoSEQ multiplex PCR, and TCRdb holds only the in-frame ones, with some missing. Of around 150,000 clones in the sample, 80% to 95% were seen once. The source was peripheral blood, collected 28 days after the second AZD1222 dose. These receptors were obtained from an adult who received the AZD1222 COVID-19 vaccine.

This chain joins TRBV19 and TRBJ2-1; D unresolved. Trimming pared 10 bases from V and 7 bases from J, leaving 14 bases between. Per the germline V gene, CDR1 is LNHDA and CDR2 is SQIVND (reference sequence). The CDR3 covers 12 residues. The CDR3 DNA follows: TGTGCCACAAAGATGGTAGGAAATGAGCAGTTCTTC. Amino acids: CATKMVGNEQFF.

CDR3 loop: CARGGTGEGQPQHF. The CDR3 DNA sequence: TGTGCCAGGGGGGGGACAGGGGAAGGTCAGCCCCAGCATTTT. V usage is TRBV6-5 and J usage is TRBJ1-5, with 10 bases matching TRBD1. CDR1 is MNHEY and CDR2 is SVGAGI in the germline V gene. The CDR3 loop spans 14 amino acids. Trimming took 9 bases from V and 6 from J; bases not matched to a gene: 8.

The chain joins TRBV29-1 to TRBJ1-1, with D tentatively TRBD1 (6 bases). From germline, CDR1 is SQVTM and CDR2 ANQGSEA. Trimming shortened V by 7 bases and J by 4 bases, and 16 bases separated the two germline ends. CDR3 size: 13 residues. The chain's CDR3 is CSAQGGGRTEAFF. The CDR3 DNA follows: TGCAGCGCACAGGGAGGCGGCCGCACTGAAGCTTTCTTT.

This chain uses TRBV19 with TRBJ2-1, with TRBD2 identical over 11 bases. The CDR3 contains 16 residues. V shed 1 base, J shed 5 bases, and the junction held 4 bases outside the gene matches. Germline V CDR1 and CDR2: LNHDA, SQIVND (reference sequence). CDR3 sequence reads: CASSIGRLAGNNEQFF. CDR3 nucleotide sequence: TGTGCCAGTAGTATAGGTAGACTAGCGGGAAACAATGAGCAGTTCTTC. Full variable domain (outside the CDR3, taken from reference TRBV19 and TRBJ2-1): DGGITQSPKYLFRKEGQNVTLSCEQNLNHDAMYWYRQDPGQGLRLIYYSQIVNDFQKGDIAEGYSVSREKKESFPLTVTSAQKNPTAFYLCASSIGRLAGNNEQFFGPGTRLTVL.

The chain uses TRBV5-4 and TRBJ2-1; 16 bases agree with TRBD2. The CDR3 length is 16 residues. V trimming: 6 bases; J trimming: 4 bases; junction bases outside the gene matches: 4. Germline CDR1 reads SGHNT; CDR2 reads YYREEE (reference sequence). CDR3 sequence reads: CASNSGLAGGYNEQFF. CDR3 DNA: TGTGCCAGCAACTCGGGACTAGCGGGAGGGTACAATGAGCAGTTCTTC.

J is TRBJ2-2 and V is TRBV7-2; 8 positions match TRBD2. V was pared by 5 bases and J by 4 bases, with 9 bases of the junction left unmatched. The CDR3 covers 16 residues. Germline V gene sequence: CDR1 SGHTA, CDR2 FQGNSA. CDR3 DNA: TGTGCCAGCAGCCCGCCGAGCGGGAGAATCACCGGGGAGCTGTTTTTT. The encoded protein is CASSPPSGRITGELFF.

This chain joins TRBV6-4 and TRBJ1-2; TRBD1 might be the D (6 bases). The germline gives CDR1 MRHNA, CDR2 SNTAGT. This CDR3 region has 12 residues. Deletions cut 7 bases from V and 8 bases from J, with 14 bases between. The CDR3 DNA reads TGTGCCAGCATCGGACAGTCGGGCGGCTACACCTTC. Translated: CASIGQSGGYTF.

This chain links TRBV19 with TRBJ2-1; no reliable D call. Looked up from germline, CDR1 is LNHDA and CDR2 is SQIVND (reference sequence). The germline V and J ends were trimmed by 6 bases and 6 bases, with 9 bases remaining between them. The CDR3 length is 12 residues. CDR3 residues: CASSFKGNEQFF. The CDR3 bases are TGTGCCAGTAGCTTCAAGGGCAATGAGCAGTTCTTC.

This clone was recorded a few times. The rearrangement uses TRBV21-1 and TRBJ2-7; the table's D gene call, TRBD1, was not cross checked with the DNA. TRBV21-1 is annotated as a pseudogene. The CDR3 loop spans 11 amino acids. The CDR3 sequence is CASAGPYEQYF. The CDR3 DNA follows: TGTGCCAGCGCAGGTCCCTACGAGCAGTACTTC.

The chain employs TRBV18 and TRBJ2-5, with D possibly being TRBD1 (5 bases). CDR3 size: 15 residues. Germline-derived CDR1 and CDR2 are KGHSH and LQKENI. Trimming took off 1 base at V and 2 bases at J, with 11 bases between the two ends. This CDR3 is CASSPLRGGQETQYF. The CDR3 DNA follows: TGTGCCAGCTCACCACTTAGGGGTGGACAAGAGACCCAGTACTTC.

The chain is built from TRBV6-5 and TRBJ1-1, with D possibly matching TRBD1 (6 bases). Germline V CDR1 and CDR2: MNHEY, SVGAGI. V was clipped by 8 bases and J by 0 bases, with 10 bases between them. The CDR3 has 13 amino acids. The CDR3 region has the DNA TGTGCCAGCCTGGACAGCATGAACACTGAAGCTTTCTTT. Its translation: CASLDSMNTEAFF.

This clone was seen just once. J is TRBJ1-5 and V is TRBV5-8, with 11 bases fitting TRBD1. This CDR3 is 16 amino acids long. Germline CDR1 SGHTS, CDR2 YDEGEE. V lost 3 bases to trimming and J lost 2 bases; unmatched junction nucleotides: 4. The chain's CDR3 is CASSYKGQGGNQPQHF. CDR3 DNA: TGTGCCAGCAGCTATAAGGGACAGGGGGGCAATCAGCCCCAGCATTTT.

This clone occurred once. The rearrangement uses TRBV6-5 and TRBJ2-7; D remains unclear. There are 14 residues in the CDR3. The germline V gene has CDR1 MNHEY and CDR2 SVGAGI. V shed 8 bases and J shed 7 bases, with 21 bases lying between them. CDR3 sequence: CASHPARTLREQYF. CDR3 nucleotides: TGTGCCAGCCATCCGGCGCGGACCCTACGAGAGCAGTACTTC.

The chain carries TRBV9 and TRBJ2-2; TRBD2 matches 7 bases. The germline CDR1 and CDR2 sequences are SGDLS and YYNGEE. There are 15 residues in the CDR3. Trimming removed 4 bases from V and 6 bases from J; junction bases left unmatched: 9. CDR3 residues: CASSPWGGRPGELFF. The CDR3 coding sequence is TGTGCCAGCAGCCCCTGGGGGGGGAGACCCGGGGAGCTGTTTTTT.

The chain has TRBV19 and TRBJ2-3; D call uncertain. Trimming cost V 5 bases and J 1 base, with 7 bases left between them. The CDR3 totals 13 residues. Germline assignment: CDR1 LNHDA and CDR2 SQIVND (reference sequence). Written as DNA, the CDR3 is TGTGCCAGTAGTTACTATCGCACAGATACGCAGTATTTT. The encoded protein is CASSYYRTDTQYF.

J is TRBJ1-5 and V is TRBV5-1, with D hard to call. The CDR3 sequence is 15 residues long. V was trimmed by 0 bases and J by 1 base, leaving 8 bases between them. In germline, CDR1 is SGHRS, CDR2 YFSETQ. In nucleotides, the CDR3 is TGCGCCAGCAGCTTGGAGGGCAGCAGCAATCAGCCCCAGCATTTT. Its protein product is CASSLEGSSNQPQHF.

The chain carries TRBV2 and TRBJ2-6; the D is unclear. Germline V gives CDR1 SNHLY, CDR2 FYNNEI. Trimming pared 4 bases from V and 4 bases from J, leaving 17 bases between. The CDR3 runs 17 residues. CDR3 sequence (DNA): TGTGCCAGCAGTGGATTATACCGGTCTTCCGGGGCCAACGTCCTGACTTTC. It yields the protein CASSGLYRSSGANVLTF.

This chain uses TRBV7-8 with TRBJ2-1, with TRBD2 identical over 8 bases. This CDR3 is 16 amino acids long. V gave up 5 bases and J gave up 6 bases; unmatched junction bases: 12. Germline CDR1 is SGHVS and CDR2 is FQNEAQ. The CDR3 is CASSLPRSGSANEQFF. In DNA form, the CDR3 reads TGTGCCAGCAGCCTCCCGCGGAGCGGGAGTGCCAATGAGCAGTTCTTC.

The gene calls are TRBV19 and TRBJ2-2, with D perhaps TRBD2 (6 bases). This CDR3 region has 13 residues. The ends were cut back, 3 bases at V and 5 bases at J, with 7 bases in the middle. Germline CDR1 is LNHDA and CDR2 is SQIVND (reference sequence). The CDR3 nucleotides read TGTGCCAGTAGTATTCGGGGGACCGGGGAGCTGTTTTTT. Residues: CASSIRGTGELFF.

This sequence joins TRBV12-5 and TRBJ1-1; 8 positions match TRBD1. Germline V gives CDR1 LGHNT, CDR2 FRNRAP. V dropped 5 bases and J dropped 0; count of bases not matched to a gene: 11. This CDR3 region has 17 residues. In nucleotides, the CDR3 is TGTGCTAGTGGTCGAGTGCTGACAGGGGTGCTGAACACTGAAGCTTTCTTT. It specifies CASGRVLTGVLNTEAFF.

The chain recombines TRBV11-1 with TRBJ1-6; unclear D gene. This CDR3 contains 13 residues. Germline CDR1 SGHAT, CDR2 FQDESV (reference sequence). V gave up 5 bases and J gave up 7 bases, with 9 bases separating them. The CDR3 region is CASSTPPNSPLHF. The CDR3 DNA reads TGTGCCAGCAGCACTCCACCCAATTCACCCCTCCACTTT. Full variable domain (outside the CDR3, taken from reference TRBV11-1 and TRBJ1-6): EAEVAQSPRYKITEKSQAVAFWCDPISGHATLYWYRQILGQGPELLVQFQDESVVDDSQLPKDRFSAERLKGVDSTLKIQPAELGDSAMYLCASSTPPNSPLHFGNGTRLTVT.

The table lists this clone with a count of one. The rearrangement uses TRBV10-3 and TRBJ1-3; D is perhaps TRBD1 (6 bases). The CDR3 runs to 17 residues. V shed 8 bases and J shed 4 bases, with 24 bases lying between them. Germline V gene sequence: CDR1 ENHRY, CDR2 SYGVKD. CDR3 loop: CAIGLATGLGSGNTIYF. The DNA of the CDR3 is TGTGCCATCGGCCTGGCCACAGGGCTTGGATCCGGAAACACCATATATTTT.

This clone was seen more than once but under ten times. The V gene is TRBV18, the J gene TRBJ2-5; TRBD1 matches 10 bases. CDR1 and CDR2 (germline): KGHSH, LQKENI. The V segment lost 6 bases and the J segment 2 bases; nucleotides outside the gene matches: 18. This CDR3 has 19 residues. Written as DNA, the CDR3 is TGTGCCAGCTCGCCCGGGACAGGGGTTTCCGGGAGGTCTCAAGAGACCCAGTACTTC. This gives the protein CASSPGTGVSGRSQETQYF.

This clone has a single count. For the CDR3, the DNA is TGTGCCAGCAGCGAAGGACAGGCCCTCTCCTACGAGCAGTACTTC. Protein sequence: CASSEGQALSYEQYF. The chain is built from TRBV7-9 and TRBJ2-7, with 7 positions matching TRBD1. Germline CDR1 is SEHNR and CDR2 is FQNEAQ (reference sequence). J lost 0 bases, V lost 5 bases, and 7 bases had no gene match. This CDR3 has 15 residues.